Only one count was recorded for the clone carrying this T cell receptor (beta chain). The entry originates in a study of blood T cell repertoires in COVID-19. For the study at large: The cDNA or gDNA used as material had been derived from T cells, B-cell-depleted T cells, or PBMCs.

The germline V gene encodes CDR1 MGHRA and CDR2 YSYEKL. Trimming shortened V by 4 bases and J by 1 base, and 13 bases separated the two germline ends. This CDR3 region has 15 residues. The repertoire was sequenced with immunoSEQ multiplex PCR; TCRdb's copy has only in-frame clones and lacks some. The sample includes 390,000 or so clones, around 86% of them seen just once. Sequencing was performed on peripheral blood. This clonotype was sampled from a woman aged 25 to 45 with active or convalescent COVID-19. The chain combines TRBV4-1 with TRBJ1-1; D is uncertain. The CDR3 loop reads CASSLLSFGNTEAFF. The CDR3 DNA is TGCGCCAGCAGCCTATTGAGTTTTGGGAACACTGAAGCTTTCTTT.